This T cell receptor beta chain was obtained from a study of blood T cell repertoires in COVID-19. Study in general: From the United States, Italy and Spain came samples of acute and convalescent COVID-19. The analysed material was cDNA or gDNA that came from T cells, B-cell-depleted T cells, or PBMCs.

Per the original methods: Researchers report that nucleated cell counts were estimated from reference gene primer amplification. TCRdb keeps only in-frame clones here, not all; method: immunoSEQ multiplex PCR. The V and J calls and clone size are taken from that table; D and trimming were inferred from the DNA. This sample has 140,000 to 150,000 clones, with 80% to 90% found just once. The germline V and J ends were trimmed by 6 bases and 11 bases, with 8 bases remaining between them. CDR3 size: 11 residues. This chain links TRBV12-3 or TRBV12-4 with TRBJ1-6, with D possibly being TRBD1 (5 bases). This TCR was recovered from a woman in her 50s with acute or convalescent COVID-19. Sequenced input: peripheral blood. This chain's CDR3 is CASSAGTPLHF. The CDR3, as DNA: TGTGCCAGCAGCGCAGGGACACCCCTCCACTTT.